This T cell receptor beta chain derives from a study of the immune and genomic landscape of osteosarcoma. Study context: The cohort was enriched for poor-risk osteosarcoma.

General study results and limits: Roughly 5 cases had one hyperexpanded dominant clone and under 100 clonotypes. Clonality was low: mean roughly 0.09, highest about 0.3, suggesting limited expansion. Compared with cold C1, the hot C3 cluster had higher, still-low clonality.

The length of the CDR3 is 11 residues. V gave up 2 bases and J gave up 8 bases, with 5 bases separating them. Germline values: CDR1 SGDLS, CDR2 YYNGEE. Sequencing was performed with immunoSEQ multiplex PCR; in TCRdb, only in-frame clones are kept and a portion is missing. Among approximately 9,400 clones listed, about 71% were seen once. A word on this clone: As yet, its antigen is unknown.

Osteosarcoma specimens were post-treatment primary, local recurrence and metastasis tumors from poor-prognosis patients. The gene calls are TRBV9 and TRBJ2-1; D is ambiguous. The sequence was collected from a human donor with osteosarcoma. The sample comprised osteosarcoma tumor tissue from the lung. CDR3 sequence reads: CASSVNYEQFF. The CDR3 DNA reads TGTGCCAGCAGCGTTAACTATGAGCAGTTCTTC.